These T cell receptor beta chains were read from a single sample in a study of blood T cell repertoires in COVID-19. The method was immunoSEQ multiplex PCR; TCRdb's version includes in-frame clones alone and lacks a portion of them. The profile shows 150,000 to 200,000 clones, approximately 80% of them singletons. Sequencing was performed on peripheral blood. The receptors come from a woman of 80 years or more with acute or convalescent COVID-19. Both conserved end residues are part of each CDR3. D genes are given only for firm matches. The size field is filled for only some rows; it gives once, few, many or a size class.

v_gene	abundance	d_gene	j_gene	CDR3aa	CDR3nt
TRBV9	.	TRBD1	TRBJ1-1	CASSVDPRTRGQTEAFF	TGTGCCAGCAGCGTAGACCCCCGCACCAGGGGGCAGACTGAAGCTTTCTTT
TRBV9	few	TRBD1	TRBJ1-1	CASSAHIGQENTEAFF	TGTGCCAGCAGCGCCCATATAGGACAGGAGAACACTGAAGCTTTCTTT
TRBV6-5	.	TRBD2	TRBJ2-5	CASNLAGGRGETQYF	TGTGCCAGCAACTTAGCGGGGGGGAGAGGAGAGACCCAGTACTTC
TRBV18	.	.	TRBJ1-5	CASSLTGSNQPQHF	TGTGCCAGCTCCCTTACAGGGTCCAATCAGCCCCAGCATTTT
TRBV5-4	.	.	TRBJ1-1	CASSLGQGMNTEAFF	TGTGCCAGCAGCTTGGGGCAGGGGATGAACACTGAAGCTTTCTTT
TRBV6-5	few	TRBD1	TRBJ1-1	CASSNGQGKRAFF	TGTGCCAGCAGTAACGGACAGGGGAAGAGGGCTTTCTTT
TRBV27	.	TRBD2	TRBJ2-7	CASGFSGSSEQYF	TGTGCCAGCGGTTTTAGCGGGAGTTCCGAGCAGTACTTC
TRBV18	.	.	TRBJ2-3	CASSYLGRGTDTQYF	TGTGCCAGCTCGTACCTTGGCAGGGGCACAGATACGCAGTATTTT
TRBV6-1	.	.	TRBJ1-3	CASSEAYGGSGNTIYF	TGTGCCAGCAGTGAAGCTTATGGGGGGTCAGGAAACACCATATATTTT
TRBV7-8	.	TRBD1	TRBJ2-3	CASSPRQGSVGTDTQYF	TGTGCCAGCAGCCCGAGACAGGGTTCGGTTGGGACAGATACGCAGTATTTT
TRBV19	.	TRBD2	TRBJ2-1	CASSTRTSGSSYNEQFF	TGTGCCAGTAGTACAAGGACTAGCGGGAGCTCCTACAATGAGCAGTTCTTC
TRBV7-9	.	.	TRBJ2-7	CASCSTVPCHEQYF	TGTGCCAGCTGCTCTACAGTGCCATGCCACGAGCAGTACTTC
TRBV3-1/TRBV3-2	.	.	TRBJ1-1	CASSQVAGVWDTEAFF	TGTGCCAGCAGCCAAGTAGCGGGGGTTTGGGACACTGAAGCTTTCTTT
TRBV5-1	.	.	TRBJ1-1	CASSLVGGSNTEAFF	TGCGCCAGCAGCTTGGTGGGGGGGTCGAACACTGAAGCTTTCTTT
TRBV28	.	.	TRBJ1-4	CASTLGDVTGNEKLFF	TGTGCCAGCACCCTAGGTGATGTCACGGGGAATGAAAAACTGTTTTTT
TRBV18	few	.	TRBJ2-3	CASSPPRHLHTQYF	TGTGCCAGCTCACCACCTCGACATCTACATACGCAGTATTTT
TRBV5-4	.	TRBD1	TRBJ1-4	CASSPRGTVNEKLFF	TGTGCCAGCAGCCCCCGGGGGACAGTTAATGAAAAACTGTTTTTT
TRBV18	.	.	TRBJ1-1	CASSPGENTEAFF	TGTGCCAGCTCACCCGGGGAGAACACTGAAGCTTTCTTT
TRBV6-2/TRBV6-3	once	TRBD1	TRBJ1-5	CASSSSTVTGFNQPQHF	TGTGCCAGCAGTTCCTCAACCGTGACAGGGTTCAATCAGCCCCAGCATTTT
TRBV7-2	.	.	TRBJ1-3	CASSFGTGNTIYF	TGTGCCAGCAGCTTCGGGACTGGAAACACCATATATTTT
TRBV4-2	.	TRBD1	TRBJ2-1	CASSQARDRGSEQFF	TGTGCCAGCAGCCAGGCCCGGGACAGGGGAAGTGAGCAGTTCTTC
TRBV15	.	.	TRBJ2-1	CATSRDRLEQFF	TGTGCCACCAGCAGAGACCGTCTCGAGCAGTTCTTC
TRBV5-8	.	.	TRBJ1-3	CASSLAYGYSGNTIYF	TGTGCCAGCAGCTTGGCCTACGGTTACTCTGGAAACACCATATATTTT
TRBV30	.	.	TRBJ1-5	CAWNAGDNQPQHF	TGTGCCTGGAATGCGGGGGATAATCAGCCCCAGCATTTT
TRBV7-6	.	TRBD1	TRBJ2-1	CASSPGDRIWASSYNEQFF	TGTGCCAGCAGCCCAGGGGACAGGATATGGGCGAGCTCCTACAATGAGCAGTTCTTC
TRBV5-1	.	TRBD1	TRBJ2-7	CASSLRQGGYEQYF	TGCGCCAGCAGCTTACGACAGGGGGGCTACGAGCAGTACTTC
TRBV5-8	few	.	TRBJ2-1	CASRATGESDEQFF	TGTGCCAGCAGGGCGACAGGCGAGTCCGATGAGCAGTTCTTC
TRBV19	.	TRBD2	TRBJ2-5	CASSRGLAGGKQETQYF	TGTGCCAGTAGCCGTGGACTAGCGGGGGGGAAGCAAGAGACCCAGTACTTC
TRBV30	.	.	TRBJ1-2	CAWSLGPGGGYTF	TGTGCCTGGAGCCTGGGACCGGGGGGGGGCTACACCTTC
TRBV7-8	.	TRBD1	TRBJ1-2	CASSLALRRGAYGYTF	TGTGCCAGCAGCTTAGCGCTTCGCAGGGGGGCCTATGGCTACACCTTC
TRBV7-2	many	TRBD1	TRBJ1-2	CASSSSPGTGIHGYTF	TGTGCCAGCAGCTCCAGTCCCGGGACAGGGATCCATGGCTACACCTTC
TRBV7-8	.	TRBD2	TRBJ2-5	CASSLLRASGVRETQYF	TGTGCCAGCAGCTTATTGAGGGCTAGCGGGGTCCGAGAGACCCAGTACTTC
TRBV19	.	.	TRBJ1-5	CASRQGGPDSNQPQHF	TGTGCCAGTAGGCAGGGCGGACCTGATAGCAATCAGCCCCAGCATTTT
TRBV4-1	once	.	TRBJ2-5	CASSHVGETQYF	TGCGCCAGCAGTCACGTCGGTGAGACCCAGTACTTC
TRBV6-5	.	.	TRBJ1-3	CASSKPGSSGNTIYF	TGTGCCAGCAGTAAACCGGGTAGCTCTGGAAACACCATATATTTT
TRBV7-2	.	.	TRBJ2-5	CASSLAGVPGETQYF	TGTGCCAGCAGCTTAGCCGGAGTGCCCGGGGAGACCCAGTACTTC
TRBV29-1	once	.	TRBJ1-4	CSVGEGGSEKLFF	TGCAGCGTTGGTGAAGGCGGGAGTGAAAAACTGTTTTTT
TRBV3-1/TRBV3-2	.	TRBD2	TRBJ2-5	CASSQDWSGRETQYF	TGTGCCAGCAGCCAAGATTGGAGCGGGAGGGAGACCCAGTACTTC
TRBV3-1/TRBV3-2	.	.	TRBJ1-1	CASSQAGGNTEAFF	TGTGCCAGCAGCCAAGCCGGGGGGAACACTGAAGCTTTCTTT
TRBV29-1	.	.	TRBJ1-2	CSVYAPGSFYGYTF	TGCAGCGTCTACGCTCCAGGGTCCTTCTATGGCTACACCTTC
TRBV3-1/TRBV3-2	once	TRBD2	TRBJ2-7	CASSRGLAGAHYEQYF	TGTGCCAGCAGCCGGGGACTAGCGGGGGCGCACTACGAGCAGTACTTC
TRBV7-6	.	.	TRBJ2-7	CASSLGRDYEQYF	TGTGCCAGCAGCTTAGGCAGGGATTACGAGCAGTACTTC
TRBV6-7	.	.	TRBJ2-1	CASSYGLNEQFF	TGTGCCAGCAGTTACGGGCTAAATGAGCAGTTCTTC
TRBV6-1	.	TRBD2	TRBJ2-1	CASSALAGGLDNEQFF	TGTGCCAGCAGTGCCCTAGCGGGGGGGCTCGACAATGAGCAGTTCTTC
TRBV27	few	.	TRBJ1-3	CASSLNRDENTIYF	TGTGCCAGCAGTTTAAACAGGGATGAAAACACCATATATTTT
TRBV25-1	.	TRBD2	TRBJ2-7	CASSKGLAGVYEQYF	TGTGCCAGCAGTAAGGGACTAGCGGGAGTCTACGAGCAGTACTTC
TRBV18	.	.	TRBJ1-2	CASSPPSVYGYTF	TGTGCCAGCTCACCACCGTCGGTCTATGGCTACACCTTC
TRBV5-8	few	.	TRBJ1-5	CASSAHNQPQHF	TGTGCCAGCAGCGCGCATAATCAGCCCCAGCATTTT